This T cell receptor beta chain originates from a study of T cells in Graves' hyperthyroidism and ophthalmopathy. Across the whole study: Peripheral blood sampling occurred at initial diagnosis, before any treatment.

TCR beta CDR3 regions were amplified from RNA transcripts. RT-PCR in the first round (using the HTBI primer set) targeted the TCR CDR3. TCRdb passed the multiplex PCR reads through MiXCR, listing each CDR3 protein once. Counted here are about 480,000 distinct CDR3 sequences, around 22% occurring once; the ten biggest clones make up approximately 10%. The sample holds many counts of this clonotype. Criteria for exclusion of patients were uncontrolled infection, other autoimmune disease, pregnancy or lactation. The receptor comes from a woman aged 25-40 years with Graves' ophthalmopathy. Source material: blood.

The CDR3 coding sequence is TGTGCCAGCTGGGACAGGGGGCTTGGCTACACCTTC. This translates into CASWDRGLGYTF. The rearrangement joins TRBV28 to TRBJ1-2; 12 bases line up with TRBD1. The CDR3 loop spans 12 amino acids. Losses at the gene ends were 8 bases for V and 7 bases for J; bases not matched to a gene: 2. CDR1 and CDR2 (germline): MDHEN, SYDVKM.